The 6 T cell receptor beta chains in this list originate from one sample, sequenced in a study of early T cells in non-severe SARS-CoV-2 infection. TCRdb ran MiXCR on the 5' RACE reads and lists one entry per CDR3 protein. Of over 50,000 distinct CDR3 sequences in the sample, around 7.5% were seen once. Material: whole blood. These TCRs come from an adult who was a healthcare worker with PCR-confirmed SARS-CoV-2 infection or an uninfected control (not recorded which).

This clonotype was seen a few times. The genes are TRBV20-1 and TRBJ1-6; 9 bases map to TRBD1. This CDR3 has 16 residues. The germline CDR1 and CDR2 sequences are DFQATT and SNEGSKA (reference sequence). With V trimmed by 3 bases and J by 7 bases, 10 bases remained unmatched. CDR3 protein: CSARSRGQGPNSPLHF. In nucleotides, the CDR3 is TGCAGTGCTAGGTCTAGGGGACAGGGCCCCAATTCACCCCTCCACTTT.

This clonotype has a count of ten or more. V gene TRBV10-3 combines with J gene TRBJ1-1; 7 nucleotides agree with TRBD1. CDR1 and CDR2 (germline): ENHRY, SYGVKD. The CDR3 covers 14 residues. Germline trimming cut 6 bases from V and 3 bases from J; bases unmatched to any gene: 7. The CDR3 loop reads CAISKQGRDTEAFF. The CDR3 DNA reads TGTGCCATCAGCAAACAGGGGCGGGACACTGAAGCTTTCTTT.

This sequence joins TRBV3-1 and TRBJ2-3, with TRBD2 as a possible D gene (6 bases). CDR3 length: 14 amino acids. CDR1 is LGHDT and CDR2 is YNNKEL in the germline V gene (reference sequence). V was clipped by 10 bases and J by 2 bases, with 16 bases between them. CDR3 residues: CATRRGTYTDTQYF. For the CDR3, the DNA is TGTGCCACCCGACGGGGGACTTACACAGATACGCAGTATTTT.

The rearrangement joins TRBV28 to TRBJ2-7; 7 bases align to TRBD1. Germline values: CDR1 MDHEN, CDR2 SYDVKM. The junction had 11 bases not matched to a gene; V was cut back by 6 bases and J by 3 bases. This CDR3 region has 15 residues. The CDR3: CASSPIRDSHYEQYF. The CDR3 bases are TGTGCCAGCAGCCCGATCCGGGACAGCCACTACGAGCAGTACTTC. Looking up the rest from reference TRBV28 and TRBJ2-7 gives the full variable domain: DVKVTQSSRYLVKRTGEKVFLECVQDMDHENMFWYRQDPGLGLRLIYFSYDVKMKEKGDIPEGYSVSREKKERFSLILESASTNQTSMYLCASSPIRDSHYEQYFGPGTRLTVT.

The J gene is TRBJ2-1, the V gene TRBV4-2; D unclear. V lost 0 bases and J 10 bases, leaving 10 bases between the germline ends. This CDR3 comprises 13 residues. Germline lookup yields CDR1 LGHNA and CDR2 YNFKEQ. The CDR3 is CASSQEQHREQFF. The DNA for the CDR3 is TGTGCCAGCAGCCAAGAGCAGCATCGGGAGCAGTTCTTC.

The CDR3 here is CASREDSVSYNEQFF. CDR3 nucleotides: TGTGCCAGCAGAGAGGATAGCGTGTCCTACAATGAGCAGTTCTTC. The chain couples TRBV2 to TRBJ2-1; TRBD2 might be the D (5 bases). Germline V gene lookup returns CDR1 SNHLY and CDR2 FYNNEI. V lost 6 bases and J lost 1, with 13 bases in between. CDR3 size: 15 residues.